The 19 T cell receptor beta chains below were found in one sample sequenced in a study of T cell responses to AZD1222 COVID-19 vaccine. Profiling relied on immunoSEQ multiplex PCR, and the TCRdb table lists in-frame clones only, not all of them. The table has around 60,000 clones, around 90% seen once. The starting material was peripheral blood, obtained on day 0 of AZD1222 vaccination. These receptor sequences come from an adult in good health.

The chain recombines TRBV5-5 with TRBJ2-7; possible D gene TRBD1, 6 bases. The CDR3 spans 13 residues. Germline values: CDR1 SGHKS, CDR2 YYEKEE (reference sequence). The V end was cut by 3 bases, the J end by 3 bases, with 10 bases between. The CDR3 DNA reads TGTGCCAGCAGCTCGTTGACAGGCTACGAGCAGTACTTC. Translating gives CASSSLTGYEQYF.

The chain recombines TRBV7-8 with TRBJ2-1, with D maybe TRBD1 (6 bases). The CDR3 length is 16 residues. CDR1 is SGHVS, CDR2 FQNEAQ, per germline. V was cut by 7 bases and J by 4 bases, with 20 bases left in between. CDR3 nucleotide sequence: TGTGCCAGCACCCCACTACCGGGGCAGGGGTACAATGAGCAGTTCTTC. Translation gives CASTPLPGQGYNEQFF.

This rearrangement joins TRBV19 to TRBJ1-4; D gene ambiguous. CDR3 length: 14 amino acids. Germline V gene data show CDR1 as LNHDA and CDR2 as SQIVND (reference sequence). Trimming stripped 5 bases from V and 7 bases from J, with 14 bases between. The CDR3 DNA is TGTGCCAGTAGTCTCGGCAGCCCTACTGAAAAACTGTTTTTT. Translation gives CASSLGSPTEKLFF.

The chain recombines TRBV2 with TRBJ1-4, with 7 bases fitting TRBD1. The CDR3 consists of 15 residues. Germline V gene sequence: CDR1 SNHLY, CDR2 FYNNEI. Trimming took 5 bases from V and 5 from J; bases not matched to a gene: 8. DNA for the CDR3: TGTGCCAGCAGTCCTCGGACAGGATACAATGAAAAACTGTTTTTT. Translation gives CASSPRTGYNEKLFF.

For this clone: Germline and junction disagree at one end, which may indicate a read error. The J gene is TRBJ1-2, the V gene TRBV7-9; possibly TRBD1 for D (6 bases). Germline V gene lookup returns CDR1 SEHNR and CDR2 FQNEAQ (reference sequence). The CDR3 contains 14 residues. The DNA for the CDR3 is TGTGCCAGCAGCGTAGCCAGGGGCAGCTATGGCTACACCTTC. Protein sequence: CASSVARGSYGYTF.

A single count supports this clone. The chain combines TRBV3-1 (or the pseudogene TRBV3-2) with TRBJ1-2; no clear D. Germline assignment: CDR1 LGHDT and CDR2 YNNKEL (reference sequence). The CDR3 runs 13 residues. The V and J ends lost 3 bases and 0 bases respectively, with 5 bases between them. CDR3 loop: CASSHQANYGYTF. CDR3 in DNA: TGTGCCAGCAGCCATCAGGCTAACTATGGCTACACCTTC.

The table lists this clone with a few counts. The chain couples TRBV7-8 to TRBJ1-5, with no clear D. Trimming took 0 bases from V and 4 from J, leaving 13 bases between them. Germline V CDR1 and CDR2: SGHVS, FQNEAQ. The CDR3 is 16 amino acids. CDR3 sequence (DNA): TGTGCCAGCAGCTTAGCGCCCGGCAGGTTGAATCAGCCCCAGCATTTT. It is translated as CASSLAPGRLNQPQHF.

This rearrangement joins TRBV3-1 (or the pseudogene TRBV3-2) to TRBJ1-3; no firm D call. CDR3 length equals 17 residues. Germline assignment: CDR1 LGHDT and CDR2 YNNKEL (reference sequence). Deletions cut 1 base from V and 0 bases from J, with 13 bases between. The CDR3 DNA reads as TGTGCCAGCAGCCAAGGAGGAGAGGCTCTCTCTGGAAACACCATATATTTT. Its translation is CASSQGGEALSGNTIYF.

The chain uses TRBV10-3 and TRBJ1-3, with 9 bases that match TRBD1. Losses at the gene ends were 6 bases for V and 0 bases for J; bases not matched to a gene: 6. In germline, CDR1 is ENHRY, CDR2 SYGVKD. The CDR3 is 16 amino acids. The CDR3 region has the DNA TGTGCCATCAGCGACGACAGGGGGTCCTCTGGAAACACCATATATTTT. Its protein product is CAISDDRGSSGNTIYF.

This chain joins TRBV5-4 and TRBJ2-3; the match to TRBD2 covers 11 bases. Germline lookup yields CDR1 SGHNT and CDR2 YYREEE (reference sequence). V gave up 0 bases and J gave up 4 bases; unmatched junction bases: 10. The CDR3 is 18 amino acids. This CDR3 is CASSLAQLAGGNADTQYF. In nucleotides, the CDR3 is TGTGCCAGCAGCTTGGCCCAGTTAGCGGGGGGGAATGCAGATACGCAGTATTTT.

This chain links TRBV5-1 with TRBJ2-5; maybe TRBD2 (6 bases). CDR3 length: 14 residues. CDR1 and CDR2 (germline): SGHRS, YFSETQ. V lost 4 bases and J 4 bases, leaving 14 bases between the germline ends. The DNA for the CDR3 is TGCGCCAGCAGCCCGGGGACTGAGGGAGAGACCCAGTACTTC. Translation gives CASSPGTEGETQYF.

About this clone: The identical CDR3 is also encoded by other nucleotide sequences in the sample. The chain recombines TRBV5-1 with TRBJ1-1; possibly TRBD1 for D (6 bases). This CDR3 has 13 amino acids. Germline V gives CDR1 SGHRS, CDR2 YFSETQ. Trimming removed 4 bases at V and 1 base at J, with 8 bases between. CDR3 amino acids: CASSLQGNTEAFF. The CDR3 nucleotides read TGCGCCAGCAGCCTACAGGGGAACACTGAAGCTTTCTTT.

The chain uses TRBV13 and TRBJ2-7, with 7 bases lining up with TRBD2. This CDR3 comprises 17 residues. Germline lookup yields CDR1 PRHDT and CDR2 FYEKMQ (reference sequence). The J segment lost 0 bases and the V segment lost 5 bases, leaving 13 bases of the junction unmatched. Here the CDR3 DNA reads TGTGCCAGCAGCCTCTGGCGGGGCGGGGGTCGCTCCTACGAGCAGTACTTC. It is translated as CASSLWRGGGRSYEQYF.

In DNA, the CDR3 is TGTGCCAGCAGCTTAATGGGTAGCGGGGGTTACGAGCAGTACTTC. Translation gives CASSLMGSGGYEQYF. V is TRBV7-3 and J is TRBJ2-7; 9 bases match TRBD2. J gave up 4 bases and V 1 base, and 5 bases lay outside the gene matches. CDR3 size: 15 residues. Germline loops: CDR1 SGHTA, CDR2 FQGTGA.

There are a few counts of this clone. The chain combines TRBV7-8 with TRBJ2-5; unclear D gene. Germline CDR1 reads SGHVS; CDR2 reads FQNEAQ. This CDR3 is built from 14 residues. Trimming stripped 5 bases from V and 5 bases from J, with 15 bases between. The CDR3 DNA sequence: TGTGCCAGCAGCCCCCCACCGATCCGGGAGACCCAGTACTTC. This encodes CASSPPPIRETQYF.

CDR3 bases: TGTGCCAGCAGCTTATACGGACAGGGGGCTTCTGGGGCCAACGTCCTGACTTTC. This sequence encodes CASSLYGQGASGANVLTF. This sequence joins TRBV7-3 and TRBJ2-6, with 11 bases identical to TRBD1. The germline V gene encodes CDR1 SGHTA and CDR2 FQGTGA. Trimming cost V 2 bases and J 1 base; bases outside gene matches: 4. There are 18 residues in the CDR3.

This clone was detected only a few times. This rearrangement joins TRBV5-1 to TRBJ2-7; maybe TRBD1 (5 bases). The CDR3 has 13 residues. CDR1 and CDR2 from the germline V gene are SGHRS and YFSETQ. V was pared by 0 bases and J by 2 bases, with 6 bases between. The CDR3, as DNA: TGCGCCAGCAGCTTGGAGGGGACCTACGAGCAGTACTTC. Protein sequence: CASSLEGTYEQYF.

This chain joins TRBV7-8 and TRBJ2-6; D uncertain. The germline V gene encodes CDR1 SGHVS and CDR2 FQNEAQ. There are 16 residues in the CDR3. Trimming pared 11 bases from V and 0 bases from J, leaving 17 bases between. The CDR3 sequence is CAVPEFGNSGANVLTF. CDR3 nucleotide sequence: TGTGCCGTCCCCGAATTTGGGAACTCTGGGGCCAACGTCCTGACTTTC.

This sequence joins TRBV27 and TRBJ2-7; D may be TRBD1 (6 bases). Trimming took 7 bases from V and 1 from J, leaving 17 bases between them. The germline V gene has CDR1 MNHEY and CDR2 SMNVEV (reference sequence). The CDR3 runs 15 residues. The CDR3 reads CASKIQGIGSYEQYF. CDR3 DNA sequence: TGTGCCAGCAAAATCCAGGGGATCGGGTCCTACGAGCAGTACTTC.